This TCR beta chain is drawn from a study of T-cell reconstitution after alpha-beta-depleted transplantation in children. The TCRbeta library was prepared with unique molecular identifiers. TCRdb redid the calling of the PCR reads with MiXCR, one entry per CDR3 protein. The sample holds 300,000 to 350,000 distinct CDR3 sequences, more than 20% seen once. The count of this clonotype is one. With V trimmed by 5 bases and J by 2 bases, 4 bases remained unmatched. Per germline, CDR1 SGHVS and CDR2 FNYEAQ. The CDR3 has 14 residues. This sequence joins TRBV7-6 and TRBJ2-7; 9 nucleotides agree with TRBD1. The sample here was PBMCs, mostly from graft donor cells, taken 180 days after TCRalphabeta/CD19-depleted stem cell transplant. The origin of this receptor is a male patient younger than 18 who had a stem cell transplant for acute lymphoblastic leukemia, so the T cells may come from the graft donor. The CDR3 loop is CASSARDRAYEQYF. The CDR3 nucleotides read TGTGCCAGCAGCGCTCGGGACAGGGCCTACGAGCAGTACTTC.